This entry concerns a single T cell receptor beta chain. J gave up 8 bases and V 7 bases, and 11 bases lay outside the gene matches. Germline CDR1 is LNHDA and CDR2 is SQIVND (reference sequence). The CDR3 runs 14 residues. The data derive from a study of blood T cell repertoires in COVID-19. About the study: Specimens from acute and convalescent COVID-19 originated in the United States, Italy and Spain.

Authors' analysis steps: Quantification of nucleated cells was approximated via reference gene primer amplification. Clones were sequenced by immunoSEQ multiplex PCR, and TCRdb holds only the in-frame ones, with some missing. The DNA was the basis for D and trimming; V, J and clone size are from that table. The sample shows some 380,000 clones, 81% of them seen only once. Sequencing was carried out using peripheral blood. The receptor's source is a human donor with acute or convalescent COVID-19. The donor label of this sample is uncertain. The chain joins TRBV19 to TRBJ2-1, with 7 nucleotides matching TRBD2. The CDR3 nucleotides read TGTGCCAGTACAGCGGGATATACCAAGGATGAGCAGTTCTTC. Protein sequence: CASTAGYTKDEQFF.